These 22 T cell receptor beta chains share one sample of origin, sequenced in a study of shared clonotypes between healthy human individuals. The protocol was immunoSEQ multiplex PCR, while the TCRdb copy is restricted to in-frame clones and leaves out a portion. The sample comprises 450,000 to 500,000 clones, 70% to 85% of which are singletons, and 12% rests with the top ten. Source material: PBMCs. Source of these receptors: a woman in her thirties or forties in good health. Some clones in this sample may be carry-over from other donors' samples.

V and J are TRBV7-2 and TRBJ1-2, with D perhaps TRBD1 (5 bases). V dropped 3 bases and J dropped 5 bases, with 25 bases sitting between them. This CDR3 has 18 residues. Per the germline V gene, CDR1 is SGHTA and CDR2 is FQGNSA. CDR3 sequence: CASSFDRGGRGTSYGYTF. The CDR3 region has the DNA TGTGCCAGCAGCTTTGATCGCGGGGGGAGAGGGACGAGTTATGGCTACACCTTC.

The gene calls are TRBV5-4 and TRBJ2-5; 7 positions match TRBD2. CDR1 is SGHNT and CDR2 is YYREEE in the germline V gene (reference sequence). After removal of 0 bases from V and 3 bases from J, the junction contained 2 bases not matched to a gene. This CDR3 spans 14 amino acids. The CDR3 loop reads CASSLGGGKETQYF. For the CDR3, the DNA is TGTGCCAGCAGCTTGGGGGGAGGGAAAGAGACCCAGTACTTC. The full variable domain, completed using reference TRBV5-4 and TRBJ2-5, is ETGVTQSPTHLIKTRGQQVTLRCSSQSGHNTVSWYQQALGQGPQFIFQYYREEENGRGNFPPRFSGLQFPNYSSELNVNALELDDSALYLCASSLGGGKETQYFGPGTRLLVL.

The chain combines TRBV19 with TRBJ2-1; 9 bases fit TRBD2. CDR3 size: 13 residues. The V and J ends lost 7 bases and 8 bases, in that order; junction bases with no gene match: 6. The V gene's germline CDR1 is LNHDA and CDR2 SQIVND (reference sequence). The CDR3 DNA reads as TGTGCCAGTATCAAGACTAGCGGAGATGAGCAGTTCTTC. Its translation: CASIKTSGDEQFF. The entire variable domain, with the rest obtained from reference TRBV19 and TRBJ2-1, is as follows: DGGITQSPKYLFRKEGQNVTLSCEQNLNHDAMYWYRQDPGQGLRLIYYSQIVNDFQKGDIAEGYSVSREKKESFPLTVTSAQKNPTAFYLCASIKTSGDEQFFGPGTRLTVL.

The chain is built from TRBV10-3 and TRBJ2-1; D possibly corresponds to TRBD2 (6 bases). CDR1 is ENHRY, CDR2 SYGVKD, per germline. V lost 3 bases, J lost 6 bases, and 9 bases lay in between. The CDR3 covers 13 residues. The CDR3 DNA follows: TGTGCCATCAGTGATGGGGGGTCCAATGAGCAGTTCTTC. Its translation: CAISDGGSNEQFF.

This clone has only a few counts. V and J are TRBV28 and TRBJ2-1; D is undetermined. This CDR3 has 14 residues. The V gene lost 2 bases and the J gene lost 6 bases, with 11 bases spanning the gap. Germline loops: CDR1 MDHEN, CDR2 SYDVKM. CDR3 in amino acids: CASSLQTQPNEQFF. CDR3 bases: TGTGCCAGCAGTTTACAGACTCAGCCCAATGAGCAGTTCTTC.

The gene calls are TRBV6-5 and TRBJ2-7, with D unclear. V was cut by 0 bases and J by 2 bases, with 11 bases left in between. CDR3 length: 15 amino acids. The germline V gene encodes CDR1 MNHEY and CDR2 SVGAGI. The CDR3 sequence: CASSYSSSPAYEQYF. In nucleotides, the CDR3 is TGTGCCAGCAGTTACTCCTCCTCACCGGCCTACGAGCAGTACTTC.

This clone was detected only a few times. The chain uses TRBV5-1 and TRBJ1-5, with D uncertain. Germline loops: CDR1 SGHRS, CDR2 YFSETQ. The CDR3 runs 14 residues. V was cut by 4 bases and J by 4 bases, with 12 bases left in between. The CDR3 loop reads CASSPGSQNQPQHF. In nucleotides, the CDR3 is TGCGCCAGCAGCCCCGGGAGTCAAAATCAGCCCCAGCATTTT. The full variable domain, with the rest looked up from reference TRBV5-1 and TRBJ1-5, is KAGVTQTPRYLIKTRGQQVTLSCSPISGHRSVSWYQQTPGQGLQFLFEYFSETQRNKGNFPGRFSGRQFSNSRSEMNVSTLELGDSALYLCASSPGSQNQPQHFGDGTRLSIL.

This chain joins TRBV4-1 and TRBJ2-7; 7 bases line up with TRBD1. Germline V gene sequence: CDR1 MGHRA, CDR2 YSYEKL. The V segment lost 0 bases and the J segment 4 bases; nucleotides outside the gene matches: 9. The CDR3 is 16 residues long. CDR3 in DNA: TGCGCCAGCAGCCAAGATAAAAGGGGGCCCCTTTACGAGCAGTACTTC. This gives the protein CASSQDKRGPLYEQYF.

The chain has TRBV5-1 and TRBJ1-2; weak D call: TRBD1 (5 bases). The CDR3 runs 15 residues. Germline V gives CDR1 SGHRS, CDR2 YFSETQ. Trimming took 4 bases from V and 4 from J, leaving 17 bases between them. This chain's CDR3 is CASSPAGEEFYGYTF. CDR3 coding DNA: TGCGCCAGCAGCCCCGCGGGGGAAGAGTTCTATGGCTACACCTTC.

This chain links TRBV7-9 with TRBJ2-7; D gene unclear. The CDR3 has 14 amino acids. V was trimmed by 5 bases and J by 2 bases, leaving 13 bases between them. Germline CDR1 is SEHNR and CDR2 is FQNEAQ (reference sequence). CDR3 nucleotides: TGTGCCAGCAGCCCTCCGGGCCAAACCTACGAGCAGTACTTC. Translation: CASSPPGQTYEQYF.

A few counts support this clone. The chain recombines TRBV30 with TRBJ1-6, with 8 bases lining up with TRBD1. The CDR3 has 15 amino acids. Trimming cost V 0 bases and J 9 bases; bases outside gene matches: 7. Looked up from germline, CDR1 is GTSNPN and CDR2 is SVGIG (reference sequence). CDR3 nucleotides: TGTGCCTGGAGTGTAGTGGACAGGGAGGCTTCACCCCTCCACTTT. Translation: CAWSVVDREASPLHF. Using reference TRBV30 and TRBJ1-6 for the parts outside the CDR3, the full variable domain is SQTIHQWPATLVQPVGSPLSLECTVEGTSNPNLYWYRQAAGRGLQLLFYSVGIGQISSEVPQNLSASRPQDRQFILSSKKLLLSDSGFYLCAWSVVDREASPLHFGNGTRLTVT.

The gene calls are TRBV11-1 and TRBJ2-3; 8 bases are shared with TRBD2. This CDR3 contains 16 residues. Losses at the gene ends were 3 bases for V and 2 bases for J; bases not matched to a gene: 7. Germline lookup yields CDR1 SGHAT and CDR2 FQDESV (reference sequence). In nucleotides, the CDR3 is TGTGCCAGCAGCTTCGGGCTAGCGGGTTTCACAGATACGCAGTATTTT. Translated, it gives CASSFGLAGFTDTQYF.

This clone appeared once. Here the CDR3 reads CARRDWRGGGSYEQYF. The CDR3 DNA is TGTGCCCGCCGGGATTGGCGGGGGGGAGGCTCCTACGAGCAGTACTTC. V gene TRBV2 combines with J gene TRBJ2-7, with 9 positions matching TRBD2. The CDR3 loop spans 16 amino acids. Germline CDR1 is SNHLY and CDR2 is FYNNEI. V was pared by 11 bases and J by 0 bases, with 14 bases of the junction left unmatched.

The CDR3 protein is CASSYGLHTDTQYF. The CDR3 bases are TGTGCCAGCAGTTACGGGCTTCACACAGATACGCAGTATTTT. The chain carries TRBV6-5 and TRBJ2-3; D is undetermined. The V end was cut by 2 bases, the J end by 2 bases, with 8 bases between. This CDR3 contains 14 residues. The germline gives CDR1 MNHEY, CDR2 SVGAGI.

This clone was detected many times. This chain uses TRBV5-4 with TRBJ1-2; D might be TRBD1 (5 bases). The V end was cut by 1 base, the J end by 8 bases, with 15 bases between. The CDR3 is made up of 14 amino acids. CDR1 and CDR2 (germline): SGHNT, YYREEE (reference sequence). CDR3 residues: CASSLQVGGYGYTF. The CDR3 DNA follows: TGTGCCAGCAGCTTGCAGGTTGGGGGATACGGCTACACCTTC.

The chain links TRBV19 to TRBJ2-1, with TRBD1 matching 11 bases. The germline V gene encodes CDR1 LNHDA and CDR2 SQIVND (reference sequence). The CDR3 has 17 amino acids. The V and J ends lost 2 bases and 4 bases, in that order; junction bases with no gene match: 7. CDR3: CASSIRRTGGLYNEQFF. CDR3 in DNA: TGTGCCAGTAGTATACGGCGGACAGGGGGCCTGTACAATGAGCAGTTCTTC. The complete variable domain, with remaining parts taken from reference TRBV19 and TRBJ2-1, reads DGGITQSPKYLFRKEGQNVTLSCEQNLNHDAMYWYRQDPGQGLRLIYYSQIVNDFQKGDIAEGYSVSREKKESFPLTVTSAQKNPTAFYLCASSIRRTGGLYNEQFFGPGTRLTVL.

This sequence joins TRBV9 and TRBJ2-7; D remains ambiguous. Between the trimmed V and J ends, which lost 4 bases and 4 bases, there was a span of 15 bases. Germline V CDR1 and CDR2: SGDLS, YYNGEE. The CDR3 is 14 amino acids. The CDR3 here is CASSPDPPRYEQYF. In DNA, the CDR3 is TGTGCCAGCAGCCCAGACCCCCCCAGATACGAGCAGTACTTC.

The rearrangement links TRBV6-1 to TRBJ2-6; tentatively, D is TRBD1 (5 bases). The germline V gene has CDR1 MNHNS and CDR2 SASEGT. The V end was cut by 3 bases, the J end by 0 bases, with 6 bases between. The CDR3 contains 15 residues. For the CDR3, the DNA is TGTGCCAGCAGTGACGACAGCTCTGGGGCCAACGTCCTGACTTTC. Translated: CASSDDSSGANVLTF.

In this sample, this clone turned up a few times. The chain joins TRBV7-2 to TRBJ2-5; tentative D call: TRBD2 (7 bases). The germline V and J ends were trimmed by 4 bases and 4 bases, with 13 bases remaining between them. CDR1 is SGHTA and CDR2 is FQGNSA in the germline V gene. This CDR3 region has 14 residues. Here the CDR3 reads CASSWGGRGETQYF. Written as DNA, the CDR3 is TGTGCCAGCAGCTGGGGGGGCAGGGGAGAGACCCAGTACTTC. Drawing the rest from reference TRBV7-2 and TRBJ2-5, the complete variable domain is GAGVSQSPSNKVTEKGKDVELRCDPISGHTALYWYRQSLGQGLEFLIYFQGNSAPDKSGLPSDRFSAERTGGSVSTLTIQRTQQEDSAVYLCASSWGGRGETQYFGPGTRLLVL.

As DNA, the CDR3 is TGTGCCAGCAGCGCCCATGGAGGGTCCTACGAGCAGTACTTC. Translation: CASSAHGGSYEQYF. The V call is TRBV7-9, the J call TRBJ2-7; possible D gene TRBD2, 6 bases. The V gene lost 5 bases and the J gene lost 1 base, with 12 bases spanning the gap. There are 14 residues in the CDR3. Germline V gene sequence: CDR1 SEHNR, CDR2 FQNEAQ (reference sequence).

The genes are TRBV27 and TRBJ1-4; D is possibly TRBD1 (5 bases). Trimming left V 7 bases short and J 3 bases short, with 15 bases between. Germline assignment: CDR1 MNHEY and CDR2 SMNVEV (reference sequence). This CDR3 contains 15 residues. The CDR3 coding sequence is TGTGCCAGCACACGTGTAGGGGCGGCTAATGAAAAACTGTTTTTT. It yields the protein CASTRVGAANEKLFF.

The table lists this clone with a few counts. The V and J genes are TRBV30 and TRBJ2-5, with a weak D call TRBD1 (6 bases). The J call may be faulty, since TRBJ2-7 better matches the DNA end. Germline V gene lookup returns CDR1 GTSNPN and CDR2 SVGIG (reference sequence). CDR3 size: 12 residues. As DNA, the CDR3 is TGTGCCTGGAGTGGGGGGCGTTACGAGCAGTACTTC. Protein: CAWSGGRYEQYF.